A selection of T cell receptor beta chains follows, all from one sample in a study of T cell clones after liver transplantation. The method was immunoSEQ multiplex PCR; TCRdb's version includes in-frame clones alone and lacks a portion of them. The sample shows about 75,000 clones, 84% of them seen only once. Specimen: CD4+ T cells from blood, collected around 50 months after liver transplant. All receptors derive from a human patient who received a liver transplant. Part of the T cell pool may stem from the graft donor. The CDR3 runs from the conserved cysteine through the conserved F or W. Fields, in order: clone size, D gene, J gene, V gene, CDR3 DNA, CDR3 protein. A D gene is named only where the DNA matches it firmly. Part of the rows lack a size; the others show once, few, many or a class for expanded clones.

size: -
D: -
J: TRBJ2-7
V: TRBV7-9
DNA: TGTGCCAGCAGCTTGCCCCGTAAAGGGCAGTACTTC
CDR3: CASSLPRKGQYF

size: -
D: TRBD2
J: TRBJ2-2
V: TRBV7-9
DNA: TGTGCCAGCAGGGAAGCGGGAGTAGGTGTCCCCGGGGAGCTGTTTTTT
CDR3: CASREAGVGVPGELFF

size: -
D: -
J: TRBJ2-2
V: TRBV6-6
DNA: TGTGCCAGCAGAACAAACAGGGTGGGAACCGGGGAGCTGTTTTTT
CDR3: CASRTNRVGTGELFF

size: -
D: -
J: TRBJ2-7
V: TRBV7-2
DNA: TGTGCCAGCAGCTCCCCGGGGCGGTCCTTACCCCTGGAGCAGTACTTC
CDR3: CASSSPGRSLPLEQYF

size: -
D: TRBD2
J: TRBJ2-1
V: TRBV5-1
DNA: TGCGCCAGCAGCACCCGGACTAGCGGGGGTACCTACAATGAGCAGTTCTTC
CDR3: CASSTRTSGGTYNEQFF

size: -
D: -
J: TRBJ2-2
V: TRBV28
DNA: TGTGCCAGCAGCTTGACATCGAACACCGGGGAGCTGTTTTTT
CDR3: CASSLTSNTGELFF

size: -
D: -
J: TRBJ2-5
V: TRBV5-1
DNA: TGCGCCAGCAGCGTCGGGGCGGAGACCCAGTACTTC
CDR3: CASSVGAETQYF

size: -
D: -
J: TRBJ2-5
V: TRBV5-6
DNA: TGTGCCAGCAGTTTGGGACAAGCAGAGACCCAGTACTTC
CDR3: CASSLGQAETQYF

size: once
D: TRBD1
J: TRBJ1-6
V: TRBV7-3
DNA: TGTGCCAGCAGCCGGGACAGGGCTCGGGGTTCACCCCTCCACTTT
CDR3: CASSRDRARGSPLHF

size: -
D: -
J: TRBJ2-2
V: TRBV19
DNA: TGTGCCAGTAGTAAGATAGAGTCGACCGGGGAGCTGTTTTTT
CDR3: CASSKIESTGELFF

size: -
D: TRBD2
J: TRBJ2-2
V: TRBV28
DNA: TGTGCCAGCATTCCCGGGGGGACCGGGGAGCTGTTTTTT
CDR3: CASIPGGTGELFF

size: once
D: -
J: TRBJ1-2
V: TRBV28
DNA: TGTGCCAGCAGTTCATCAATTGTTAACTATGGCTACACCTTC
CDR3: CASSSSIVNYGYTF

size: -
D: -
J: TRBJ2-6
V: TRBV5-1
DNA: TGCGCCAGCACCTACCTCTCTGGGGCCAACGTCCTGACTTTC
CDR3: CASTYLSGANVLTF

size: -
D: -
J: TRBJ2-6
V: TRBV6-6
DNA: TGTGCCAGCAGTTACGCTGGGGCCAACGTCCTGACTTTC
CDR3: CASSYAGANVLTF

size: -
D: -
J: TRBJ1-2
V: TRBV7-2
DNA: TGTGCCAGCAGCTTAGCGCGGGGCAATGGCTACACCTTC
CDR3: CASSLARGNGYTF

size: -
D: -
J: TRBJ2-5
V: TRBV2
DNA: TGTGCCAGCAGTGAATTTCAGCAAGGGGCCCAGTACTTC
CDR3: CASSEFQQGAQYF

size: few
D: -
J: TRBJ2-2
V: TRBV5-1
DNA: TGCGCCAGCAGCCCAGGACAGTCTAACACCGGGGAGCTGTTTTTT
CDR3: CASSPGQSNTGELFF

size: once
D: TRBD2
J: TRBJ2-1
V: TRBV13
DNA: TGTGCCAGCAGCCTAGCGGGGGGGAGCTCCTACAATGAGCAGTTCTTC
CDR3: CASSLAGGSSYNEQFF

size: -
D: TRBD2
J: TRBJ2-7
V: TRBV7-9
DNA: TGTGCCAGCAGCTTAACTAGCGGGGGGCCTCACAGCTCCTACGAGCAGTACTTC
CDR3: CASSLTSGGPHSSYEQYF

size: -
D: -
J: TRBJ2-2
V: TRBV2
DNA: TGTGCCATCAAGATAGGGTCCAGGGACACCGGGGAGCTGTTTTTT
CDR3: CAIKIGSRDTGELFF

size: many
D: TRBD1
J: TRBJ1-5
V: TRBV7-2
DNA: TGTGCCAGCAGCTCCGGACAGGGGAGCGCCAATCAGCCCCAGCATTTT
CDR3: CASSSGQGSANQPQHF

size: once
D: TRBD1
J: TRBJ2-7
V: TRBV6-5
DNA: TGTGCCAGTAAAAGGGGACAGGGGCCCTACGAGCAGTACTTC
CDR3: CASKRGQGPYEQYF

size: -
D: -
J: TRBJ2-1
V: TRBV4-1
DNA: TGCGCCAGCAGCCAGGGGTGGGGGGACCATTACAATGAGCAGTTCTTC
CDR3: CASSQGWGDHYNEQFF

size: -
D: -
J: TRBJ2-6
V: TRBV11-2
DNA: TGTGCCAGCAGACCGGGACCTTATTACTCTGGGGCCAACGTCCTGACTTTC
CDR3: CASRPGPYYSGANVLTF

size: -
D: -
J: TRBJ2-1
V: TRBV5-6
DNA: TGTGCCAGCAGCGAAAGTCGGGAGCAGTTCTTC
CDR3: CASSESREQFF

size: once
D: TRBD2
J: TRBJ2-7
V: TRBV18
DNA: TGTGCCAGCTCACCGAGGCTCACCGGGACTAGCGGTTCCCTGGCGTTCTACGAGCAGTACTTC
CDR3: CASSPRLTGTSGSLAFYEQYF